This TCR beta chain was found in a study of T-cell reconstitution after alpha-beta-depleted transplantation in children. During its preparation, the TCRbeta library received unique molecular identifiers. TCRdb re-derived calls from the PCR reads in MiXCR, one entry per CDR3 protein. Of 70,000 to 100,000 distinct CDR3 sequences in the sample, 12% were seen once. This clonotype was detected many times. Germline CDR1 and CDR2: SGHRS and YFSETQ. The J segment lost 4 bases and the V segment lost 2 bases, leaving 4 bases of the junction unmatched. This CDR3 has 14 residues. V gene TRBV5-1 combines with J gene TRBJ2-3, with 7 bases lining up with TRBD2. This material consisted of PBMCs from the stem cell graft donor, taken from the stem cell graft. This receptor was identified in a human donor who donated a stem cell graft to a child with inherited bone marrow failure. In DNA form, the CDR3 reads TGCGCCAGCAGCTTAGGGACTATGCCAGATACGCAGTATTTT. Translation: CASSLGTMPDTQYF.